The present T cell receptor (beta chain) was sequenced within a study of blood T cell repertoires in COVID-19. Germline CDR1 and CDR2: SGHRS and YFSETQ. Unmatched junction bases numbered 13, after V lost 2 bases and J lost 3 bases. This CDR3 has 18 residues. Under the authors' procedure: How many nucleated cells were present was estimated from reference gene primer amplification. Repertoires were generated with immunoSEQ multiplex PCR, while TCRdb's copy carries only in-frame clones and drops some. The DNA gave D and trimming, while V, J and clone size come from that table. The table includes just over 80,000 clones, around 86% detected once.

The sample taken for sequencing was peripheral blood. The chain couples TRBV5-1 to TRBJ1-5; 8 positions agree with TRBD1. This sequence originates from an elderly man with acute or convalescent COVID-19. CDR3 loop: CASSFPQGQGFNNQPQHF. CDR3 in DNA: TGCGCCAGCAGCTTCCCACAAGGACAGGGTTTTAACAATCAGCCCCAGCATTTT.